These 27 T cell receptor beta chains originate from one sample sequenced in a study of cytomegalovirus exposure and HLA in healthy donors. With 60 Vbeta and 13 Jbeta primers, the PCR was carried out. This table comes from immunoSEQ multiplex PCR, and its TCRdb copy is limited to in-frame clones, with some not included. The table includes about 93,000 clones, around three quarters detected once. The material sequenced was PBMCs. These receptor sequences come from a young man in good health and CMV-seronegative.

The rearrangement links TRBV5-4 to TRBJ2-3; D gene unclear. CDR1 and CDR2 from the germline V gene are SGHNT and YYREEE (reference sequence). The CDR3 covers 13 residues. V was pared by 1 base and J by 0 bases, with 3 bases between. DNA of the CDR3: TGTGCCAGCAGCTTGTCAAGCACAGATACGCAGTATTTT. Translated: CASSLSSTDTQYF.

The V gene is TRBV28, the J gene TRBJ1-2, with unresolved D. The V gene lost 10 bases and the J gene lost 8 bases, with 20 bases spanning the gap. Germline V gene data show CDR1 as MDHEN and CDR2 as SYDVKM. The CDR3 is 13 residues long. CDR3 in DNA: TGTGCCACCAAAGAAGGGAGTTCTAGGGGCTACACCTTC. This gives the protein CATKEGSSRGYTF.

The chain has TRBV27 and TRBJ2-3; 13 bases are a match to TRBD2. CDR1 and CDR2 from the germline V gene are MNHEY and SMNVEV (reference sequence). This CDR3 comprises 14 residues. V dropped 10 bases and J dropped 3; count of bases not matched to a gene: 4. Written as DNA, the CDR3 is TGTGCCACCCGGACTAGCGGGGGAACAGATACGCAGTATTTT. It codes for CATRTSGGTDTQYF.

This chain uses TRBV7-6 with TRBJ2-5, with D unresolved. The CDR3 has 12 residues. The V gene lost 5 bases and the J gene lost 5 bases, with 9 bases spanning the gap. The germline CDR1 and CDR2 sequences are SGHVS and FNYEAQ. CDR3 region: CASSHLSETQYF. In nucleotides, the CDR3 is TGTGCCAGCAGCCACTTATCCGAGACCCAGTACTTC. The full variable domain, in which reference TRBV7-6 and TRBJ2-5 provide the parts outside the CDR3, is GAGVSQSPRYKVTKRGQDVALRCDPISGHVSLYWYRQALGQGPEFLTYFNYEAQQDKSGLPNDRFSAERPEGSISTLTIQRTEQRDSAMYRCASSHLSETQYFGPGTRLLVL.

J is TRBJ1-2 and V is TRBV9; D unclear. The V end lost 0 bases, the J end lost 3 bases, and 9 bases lay between the germline ends. Germline V gene lookup returns CDR1 SGDLS and CDR2 YYNGEE. The CDR3 extends over 14 amino acids. Here the CDR3 DNA reads TGTGCCAGCAGCGTAGCGTGGGAGGACTATGGCTACACCTTC. Its protein product is CASSVAWEDYGYTF.

The chain has TRBV6-5 and TRBJ2-2; 8 bases align to TRBD2. Looked up from germline, CDR1 is MNHEY and CDR2 is SVGAGI. This CDR3 contains 14 residues. V shed 6 bases and J 3 bases; nucleotides not matched to a gene: 3. This CDR3 reads CASRAGLDTGELFF. CDR3 in DNA: TGTGCCAGCAGAGCGGGACTAGACACCGGGGAGCTGTTTTTT.

The chain has TRBV5-1 and TRBJ2-7; weak D call: TRBD2 (6 bases). This CDR3 has 14 amino acids. Trimming took off 4 bases at V and 0 bases at J, with 11 bases between the two ends. CDR1 is SGHRS, CDR2 YFSETQ, per germline. CDR3 residues: CASSRGLSSYEQYF. Here the CDR3 DNA reads TGCGCCAGCAGCCGGGGACTCAGCTCCTACGAGCAGTACTTC.

The rearrangement links TRBV28 to TRBJ2-2; TRBD2 matches 9 bases. Unmatched junction bases numbered 21, after V lost 5 bases and J lost 2 bases. The CDR3 contains 21 residues. Germline V gene sequence: CDR1 MDHEN, CDR2 SYDVKM. As DNA, the CDR3 is TGTGCCAGCAGTCTGTTAACCCTCCCCCTAGCGGGGAAGTCTAACACCGGGGAGCTGTTTTTT. The encoded protein is CASSLLTLPLAGKSNTGELFF.

This chain uses TRBV15 with TRBJ2-2; D gene uncertain. V shed 3 bases and J shed 6 bases, with 11 bases lying between them. The CDR3 runs to 14 residues. Germline V gene data show CDR1 as LNHNV and CDR2 as YYDKDF (reference sequence). CDR3 sequence: CATSSSHNPGELFF. DNA for the CDR3: TGTGCCACCAGCAGCTCCCACAACCCCGGGGAGCTGTTTTTT.

The chain has TRBV21-1 and TRBJ1-2. TRBV21-1 is noted as a pseudogene. This CDR3 is 16 amino acids long. CDR3 coding DNA: TGTGCCAGCAGCAAAAGGGGACCGGGAGACCTCTATGGCTACACCTTC. It encodes CASSKRGPGDLYGYTF.

J is TRBJ1-2 and V is TRBV27; weak D call: TRBD1 (5 bases). The ends were cut back, 8 bases at V and 3 bases at J, with 16 bases in the middle. Germline CDR1 and CDR2: MNHEY and SMNVEV (reference sequence). The CDR3 is 14 amino acids. The CDR3 coding sequence is TGTGCCAGCTCAGGGTCGATCGGGTACTATGGCTACACCTTC. Protein sequence: CASSGSIGYYGYTF.

The chain is built from TRBV18 and TRBJ2-1; 10 bases are shared with TRBD1. The V gene's germline CDR1 is KGHSH and CDR2 LQKENI. The V and J ends lost 3 bases and 5 bases, in that order; junction bases with no gene match: 1. The CDR3 has 14 residues. The CDR3 sequence: CASSPGTGDNEQFF. In DNA form, the CDR3 reads TGTGCCAGCTCACCCGGGACAGGGGACAATGAGCAGTTCTTC.

The V and J genes are TRBV7-9 and TRBJ1-3; 9 bases agree with TRBD1. The germline V gene encodes CDR1 SEHNR and CDR2 FQNEAQ (reference sequence). V gave up 5 bases and J gave up 7 bases; unmatched junction bases: 6. CDR3 length: 14 residues. The CDR3 nucleotides read TGTGCCAGCAGCCCAGCCGGGACAGGGAACACCATATATTTT. Translating gives CASSPAGTGNTIYF.

The rearrangement uses TRBV6-1 and TRBJ1-4; TRBD1 agrees at 7 bases. The CDR3 is 18 residues long. Germline CDR1 MNHNS, CDR2 SASEGT. Germline trimming cut 4 bases from V and 3 bases from J; bases unmatched to any gene: 14. The CDR3 coding sequence is TGTGCCAGCAGTGCAGACAGGGTCTCAAGGGGAGCTAATGAAAAACTGTTTTTT. Its protein product is CASSADRVSRGANEKLFF.

The V gene is TRBV19, the J gene TRBJ2-7, with D hard to call. CDR1 is LNHDA, CDR2 SQIVND, per germline (reference sequence). This CDR3 contains 15 residues. The V end was cut by 0 bases, the J end by 3 bases, with 12 bases between. The CDR3 coding sequence is TGTGCCAGTAGTATAGATTTTGGGCTGAACTACGAGCAGTACTTC. Its protein is CASSIDFGLNYEQYF.

In regard to this clone: The junction departs from germline at one end; a sequencing error may be responsible. V is TRBV5-6 and J is TRBJ2-7; 7 bases align to TRBD1. CDR1 and CDR2 from the germline V gene are SGHDT and YYEEEE. CDR3 size: 15 residues. CDR3 residues: CASSPRTGLSYEQCF. The CDR3 coding sequence is TGTGCCAGCAGCCCCCGGACAGGCCTGTCCTACGAGCAGTGCTTC.

The CDR3 nucleotides are TGTGCCAGCAGTTCCCCCGGGGGGGGGAGGACCCAGTACTTC. It encodes CASSSPGGGRTQYF. This sequence joins TRBV27 and TRBJ2-5, with 8 positions matching TRBD2. Germline CDR1 is MNHEY and CDR2 is SMNVEV (reference sequence). J lost 7 bases, V lost 4 bases, and 8 bases had no gene match. The CDR3 covers 14 residues.

This chain links TRBV15 with TRBJ2-7; no firm D call. With 0 bases removed from V and 6 bases from J, the gap between germline ends came to 12 bases. This CDR3 is built from 14 residues. The germline gives CDR1 LNHNV, CDR2 YYDKDF (reference sequence). CDR3 in amino acids: CATSRDQLAVEQYF. In DNA, the CDR3 is TGTGCCACCAGCAGAGATCAGTTGGCGGTCGAGCAGTACTTC.

This sequence joins TRBV4-3 and TRBJ1-2; 11 bases fit TRBD1. The germline gives CDR1 LGHNA, CDR2 YSLEER. V was pared by 4 bases and J by 7 bases, with 14 bases of the junction left unmatched. The CDR3 extends over 17 amino acids. The CDR3 bases are TGCGCCAGCAGCCTAGGACAGGGGGCGCAAGGTCCGGGTGGCTACACCTTC. Protein: CASSLGQGAQGPGGYTF.

This chain joins TRBV6-1 and TRBJ1-2; 7 nucleotides match TRBD1. Germline lookup yields CDR1 MNHNS and CDR2 SASEGT. The CDR3 runs 13 residues. The trim removed 7 bases at V and 6 bases at J, leaving 8 bases unmatched. The DNA for the CDR3 is TGTGCCAGCACAGGACAGGCCCTAGATGGCTACACCTTC. Amino acids: CASTGQALDGYTF.

This clone was seen just once. This sequence joins TRBV18 and TRBJ1-2; weak D call: TRBD1 (5 bases). Trimming took off 6 bases at V and 5 bases at J, with 13 bases between the two ends. CDR1 and CDR2 (germline): KGHSH, LQKENI. The CDR3 is 13 amino acids. CDR3 sequence (DNA): TGTGCCAGCTCCCCTGACAGCACATATGGCTACACCTTC. Protein product: CASSPDSTYGYTF.

This chain uses TRBV7-2 with TRBJ1-5; D perhaps matches TRBD1 (6 bases). CDR3 size: 14 residues. Germline V gene lookup returns CDR1 SGHTA and CDR2 FQGNSA. V dropped 2 bases and J dropped 9 bases, with 14 bases sitting between them. The CDR3 spells CASSLRNRERPQHF. The CDR3 DNA reads TGTGCCAGCAGCTTAAGGAACAGGGAGCGGCCCCAGCATTTT.

Here the CDR3 DNA reads TGTGCCAGCAGCTCTTTTACGGGTCGCGAGCAGTACTTC. This gives the protein CASSSFTGREQYF. V usage is TRBV5-6 and J usage is TRBJ2-7; D gene unclear. The CDR3 spans 13 residues. The germline gives CDR1 SGHDT, CDR2 YYEEEE. The V end lost 3 bases, the J end lost 6 bases, and 13 bases lay between the germline ends.

With respect to this clone: At one boundary the junction diverges from the germline segment, which might be a read error. Other DNA sequences of this sample code for an identical CDR3. The V gene is TRBV6-5, the J gene TRBJ1-6, with D perhaps matching TRBD1 (6 bases). CDR3 length: 14 residues. Germline values: CDR1 MNHEY, CDR2 SVGAGI. As DNA, the CDR3 is TGTGCCAGCAGTTACAGGGGGTCTAATTCCCCCCTCCACTTT. Its protein is CASSYRGSNSPLHF.

CDR3 nucleotide sequence: TGTGCCAGCAGTGAACGGAAGCGGGAGTTTCATGATACGCAGTATTTT. Encoded protein: CASSERKREFHDTQYF. The chain employs TRBV25-1 and TRBJ2-3, with 8 bases fitting TRBD2. Germline CDR1 is MGHDK and CDR2 is SYGVNS. This CDR3 region has 16 residues. V dropped 2 bases and J dropped 6; count of bases not matched to a gene: 10.

V usage is TRBV6-4 and J usage is TRBJ2-1, with D unresolved. CDR3 length equals 15 residues. Trimming cost V 2 bases and J 5 bases, with 13 bases left between them. Germline CDR1 MRHNA, CDR2 SNTAGT. DNA for the CDR3: TGTGCCAGCAGTGACGGCTCACAAGTGCACAATGAGCAGTTCTTC. Protein: CASSDGSQVHNEQFF.

The CDR3 bases are TGTGCCAGCAGGGGACTAGCGGGAGTAGAGACCCAGTACTTC. Translating gives CASRGLAGVETQYF. The chain has TRBV6-5 and TRBJ2-5; 14 bases match TRBD2. The CDR3 runs 14 residues. The germline gives CDR1 MNHEY, CDR2 SVGAGI. With 6 bases clipped from V and 4 bases from J, the junction kept 1 base outside the gene matches.